The present entry profiles one T cell receptor beta chain with its context. A far bigger clonotype differs at one base, so this is likely a read error. Seattle's enrolled individuals joined amid active infection and were then monitored longitudinally. The data belong to a study of blood T cell repertoires in COVID-19. Whole-study context: T cells, B-cell-depleted T cells, or PBMCs supplied cDNA or gDNA.

In the original processing: Quantification of nucleated cells was approximated via reference gene primer amplification. The table came from immunoSEQ multiplex PCR; TCRdb's copy has only in-frame clones and leaves some out. V, J and clone size are those of that table, while D and trimming were read from the DNA. The sample gives about 80,000 clones, roughly 85% of which show up once; 8% to 10% is in the top ten. The receptor was isolated from a middle-aged man with COVID-19, enrolled during active disease. Sequenced material: peripheral blood.

The CDR3 protein is CASSPGDEQYF. The DNA of the CDR3 is TGTGCCAGCAGCCCGGGGGACGAGCAGTACTTC. This chain joins TRBV7-8 and TRBJ2-7; tentative D call: TRBD2 (6 bases). CDR3 size: 11 residues. Looked up from germline, CDR1 is SGHVS and CDR2 is FQNEAQ. Trimming left V 5 bases short and J 5 bases short, with 7 bases between. Full variable domain (outside the CDR3, taken from reference TRBV7-8 and TRBJ2-7): GAGVSQSPRYKVAKRGQDVALRCDPISGHVSLFWYQQALGQGPEFLTYFQNEAQLDKSGLPSDRFFAERPEGSVSTLKIQRTQQEDSAVYLCASSPGDEQYFGPGTRLTVT.